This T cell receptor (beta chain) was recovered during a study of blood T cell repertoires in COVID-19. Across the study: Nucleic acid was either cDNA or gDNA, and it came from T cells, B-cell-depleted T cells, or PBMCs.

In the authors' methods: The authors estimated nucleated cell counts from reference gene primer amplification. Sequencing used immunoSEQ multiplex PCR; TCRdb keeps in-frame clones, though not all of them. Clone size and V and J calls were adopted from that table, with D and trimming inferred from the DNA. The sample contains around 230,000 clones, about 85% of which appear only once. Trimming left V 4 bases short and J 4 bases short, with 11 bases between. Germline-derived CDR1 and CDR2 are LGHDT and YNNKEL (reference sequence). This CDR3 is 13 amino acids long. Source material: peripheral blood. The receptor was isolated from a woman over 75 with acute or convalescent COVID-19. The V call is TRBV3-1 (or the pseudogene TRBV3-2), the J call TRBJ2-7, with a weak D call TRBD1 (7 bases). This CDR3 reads CASSRGTAYEQYF. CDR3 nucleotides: TGTGCCAGCAGCCGCGGGACAGCATACGAGCAGTACTTC.